This record covers a single T cell receptor (beta chain). Its antigen is still unknown. These data come from a study of blood T cells in healthy people across ages. General study findings and limits: Roughly linearly, TCR beta diversity per million T cells fell as age increased.

It was with a sample-barcoded 5' primer and a J-beta primer mix that a second PCR of about 6 to 12 cycles was run. A template-switch adaptor containing 12 random nucleotides labeled each cDNA molecule. Any given sample supplied a minimum of 2.5 million CDR3-containing paired-end reads. TCRdb re-called the 5' RACE reads with MiXCR, one entry per CDR3 protein. The data hold 650,000 to 950,000 distinct CDR3 sequences, with under 45% observed a single time. The CDR3 runs 13 residues. The germline CDR1 and CDR2 sequences are SGHTA and FQGNSA. Trimming took off 0 bases at V and 5 bases at J, with 6 bases between the two ends.

This sequence joins TRBV7-2 and TRBJ2-3; D gene uncertain. This clonotype was sampled from a man aged 55 to 70 in good health. Material: blood. The CDR3 is CASSLAPGDTQYF. The CDR3 DNA is TGTGCCAGCAGCTTAGCGCCGGGAGATACGCAGTATTTT.